The 30 T cell receptor beta chains below all came from one sample that was sequenced in a study of blood T cell repertoires in COVID-19. Clones were sequenced by immunoSEQ multiplex PCR, and TCRdb holds only the in-frame ones, with some missing. Of under 300,000 clones listed, 88% were seen once; the top ten hold 0.75% to 1%. Sequencing was carried out using PBMCs or T cells enriched from blood (not recorded which). These receptors originate from a woman younger than 45 who had recovered from COVID-19.

The chain joins TRBV7-8 to TRBJ1-2, with a tentative D call TRBD1 (5 bases). The CDR3 spans 14 residues. The V gene's germline CDR1 is SGHVS and CDR2 FQNEAQ. V dropped 4 bases and J dropped 0 bases, with 9 bases sitting between them. CDR3: CASSSRQSNYGYTF. The DNA of the CDR3 is TGTGCCAGCAGCTCACGACAGTCTAACTATGGCTACACCTTC.

The genes are TRBV11-3 and TRBJ2-7; D unclear. V was pared by 4 bases and J by 4 bases, with 8 bases between. The CDR3 contains 12 residues. Per germline, CDR1 SGHNT and CDR2 YENEEA. Written as DNA, the CDR3 is TGTGCCAGCAGCTCAATACAGTACGAGCAGTACTTC. It is translated as CASSSIQYEQYF.

This clone was seen just once. The chain uses TRBV5-1 and TRBJ2-5; maybe TRBD2 (6 bases). V was clipped by 6 bases and J by 5 bases, with 17 bases between them. There are 14 residues in the CDR3. CDR1 is SGHRS, CDR2 YFSETQ, per germline. The CDR3: CASTERRGAETQYF. CDR3 DNA: TGCGCCAGCACAGAAAGGAGGGGCGCCGAGACCCAGTACTTC.

This clone has only a few counts. J is TRBJ2-1 and V is TRBV6-2 or TRBV6-3; no firm D call. The CDR3 sequence is 15 residues long. Trimming shortened V by 2 bases and J by 7 bases, and 15 bases separated the two germline ends. From germline, CDR1 is MNHEY and CDR2 SVGEGT. The CDR3 reads CASSYDEASRNEQFF. In nucleotides, the CDR3 is TGTGCCAGCAGTTACGACGAGGCTAGTCGTAATGAGCAGTTCTTC.

CDR3 in DNA: TGTGCCAGCAGTTCTAGCCCACTGAATGGCTACACCTTC. This encodes CASSSSPLNGYTF. The V call is TRBV12-3 or TRBV12-4, the J call TRBJ1-2; D remains unclear. The CDR3 totals 13 residues. Trimming took 4 bases from V and 6 from J, leaving 12 bases between them.

The J gene is TRBJ2-4, the V gene TRBV7-9; D is undetermined. The CDR3 length is 15 residues. V shed 2 bases and J shed 3 bases, with 11 bases lying between them. Looked up from germline, CDR1 is SEHNR and CDR2 is FQNEAQ (reference sequence). The CDR3 bases are TGTGCCAGCAGCTTAAGACTCCCCGACAAAAACATTCAGTACTTC. It yields the protein CASSLRLPDKNIQYF.

The chain employs TRBV3-1 (or the pseudogene TRBV3-2) and TRBJ2-2, with D maybe TRBD1 (6 bases). Germline CDR1 reads LGHDT; CDR2 reads YNNKEL (reference sequence). This CDR3 has 15 residues. V lost 6 bases, J lost 7 bases, and 18 bases lay in between. The CDR3 nucleotides read TGTGCCAGCAGTCCACTGACAAGGGGACACGGGGAGCTGTTTTTT. Protein: CASSPLTRGHGELFF.

The chain employs TRBV6-4 and TRBJ1-5; D gene uncertain. Germline-derived CDR1 and CDR2 are MRHNA and SNTAGT. The CDR3 totals 14 residues. The V gene lost 6 bases and the J gene lost 6 bases, with 15 bases spanning the gap. The CDR3 region is CASSSVAGSQPQHF. CDR3 sequence (DNA): TGTGCCAGCAGCTCAGTGGCAGGCAGTCAGCCCCAGCATTTT.

This chain uses TRBV9 with TRBJ1-5; no clear D gene. Germline V CDR1 and CDR2: SGDLS, YYNGEE. Between the trimmed V and J ends, which lost 3 bases and 0 bases, there was a span of 10 bases. The CDR3 has 15 residues. The CDR3 coding sequence is TGTGCCAGCAGCGCTAATCCCATTAGCAATCAGCCCCAGCATTTT. It encodes CASSANPISNQPQHF.

This clone has only a few counts. The gene calls are TRBV6-5 and TRBJ1-3; weak D call: TRBD1 (5 bases). The CDR3 runs 15 residues. Trimming removed 4 bases from V and 0 bases from J, with 10 bases in between. Germline assignment: CDR1 MNHEY and CDR2 SVGAGI. The CDR3 is CASSSGSSSGNTIYF. For the CDR3, the DNA is TGTGCCAGCAGTTCAGGGTCTAGCTCTGGAAACACCATATATTTT.

This CDR3 reads CASSQGLPPGTDTQYF. Written as DNA, the CDR3 is TGTGCCAGCAGCCAGGGCCTTCCGCCTGGCACAGATACGCAGTATTTT. The chain recombines TRBV4-2 with TRBJ2-3; no reliable D call. The V gene lost 3 bases and the J gene lost 1 base, with 14 bases spanning the gap. Germline loops: CDR1 LGHNA, CDR2 YNFKEQ. This CDR3 spans 16 amino acids.

Here the CDR3 DNA reads TGTGCCGCGGGAGATAGCAATCAGCCCCAGCATTTT. Its translation: CAAGDSNQPQHF. This chain uses TRBV7-8 with TRBJ1-5; D unclear. V gave up 11 bases and J gave up 0 bases, with 8 bases separating them. Looked up from germline, CDR1 is SGHVS and CDR2 is FQNEAQ. The CDR3 is made up of 12 amino acids.

Note on this clone: The same CDR3 is also encoded by other DNA sequences in this sample. The genes are TRBV5-1 and TRBJ2-7, with TRBD1 matching over 7 bases. The CDR3 has 13 amino acids. Germline CDR1 reads SGHRS; CDR2 reads YFSETQ. V lost 5 bases to trimming and J lost 1 base; unmatched junction nucleotides: 3. The CDR3 DNA follows: TGCGCCAGCAGATGGACAGGATCCTACGAGCAGTACTTC. Its translation: CASRWTGSYEQYF.

The CDR3 DNA reads as TGCGCCAGCAGCCAAAAACCGGGACAGGGGGTTACTGAAGCTTTCTTT. This gives the protein CASSQKPGQGVTEAFF. The chain uses TRBV4-1 and TRBJ1-1, with 11 bases that match TRBD1. V was clipped by 2 bases and J by 5 bases; unmatched bases: 7. The CDR3 totals 16 residues. Germline CDR1 reads MGHRA; CDR2 reads YSYEKL.

V gene TRBV25-1 combines with J gene TRBJ2-5; 7 bases align to TRBD1. Per the germline V gene, CDR1 is MGHDK and CDR2 is SYGVNS. J was trimmed by 4 bases and V by 7 bases; bases with no gene match: 12. The CDR3 totals 15 residues. This chain's CDR3 is CASTVARGYAETQYF. The CDR3 DNA is TGTGCCAGCACGGTCGCCAGGGGGTATGCAGAGACCCAGTACTTC.

The rearrangement joins TRBV28 to TRBJ1-5; 11 positions match TRBD1. V shed 3 bases, J shed 4 bases, and the junction held 5 bases outside the gene matches. There are 16 residues in the CDR3. CDR1 MDHEN and CDR2 SYDVKM come from the germline V gene. The CDR3 loop reads CASSFLDRGPNQPQHF. The CDR3 nucleotides read TGTGCCAGCAGTTTTTTGGACAGGGGGCCTAATCAGCCCCAGCATTTT.

The chain carries TRBV7-8 and TRBJ2-3, with 8 bases lining up with TRBD1. This CDR3 spans 15 amino acids. Trimming at V came to 1 base and at J to 4 bases, leaving 4 bases not matched to a gene. Germline-derived CDR1 and CDR2 are SGHVS and FQNEAQ. The CDR3 DNA reads as TGTGCCAGCAGCTTAGAAGGACAGGGACCAGATACGCAGTATTTT. It is translated as CASSLEGQGPDTQYF.

The rearrangement links TRBV6-5 to TRBJ1-2, with D perhaps matching TRBD1 (6 bases). Deletions cut 5 bases from V and 4 bases from J, with 11 bases between. Looked up from germline, CDR1 is MNHEY and CDR2 is SVGAGI. The CDR3 has 13 residues. In DNA form, the CDR3 reads TGTGCCAGCAGTCCGAGGACAGCCTATGGCTACACCTTC. Residues: CASSPRTAYGYTF.

The chain combines TRBV6-4 with TRBJ1-4; possibly TRBD1 for D (6 bases). CDR3 size: 18 residues. The germline V and J ends were trimmed by 8 bases and 0 bases, with 22 bases remaining between them. In germline, CDR1 is MRHNA, CDR2 SNTAGT. The CDR3 bases are TGTGCCAGCCCTTGGGGGGGGGCGCATAGGCCAACTAATGAAAAACTGTTTTTT. It yields the protein CASPWGGAHRPTNEKLFF.

This clone has only one observation. The rearrangement links TRBV25-1 to TRBJ1-6; TRBD1 aligns across 9 bases. Germline V gene lookup returns CDR1 MGHDK and CDR2 SYGVNS. V was clipped by 1 base and J by 7 bases; unmatched bases: 8. This CDR3 has 17 residues. The CDR3 DNA is TGTGCCAGCAGTGAATTTTCAGGGGGACAGGGCAATTCACCCCTCCACTTT. This translates into CASSEFSGGQGNSPLHF.

V usage is TRBV11-2 and J usage is TRBJ2-7, with TRBD1 as a possible D gene (6 bases). Germline-derived CDR1 and CDR2 are SGHAT and FQNNGV. This CDR3 is 14 amino acids long. V lost 6 bases, J lost 0 bases, and 12 bases lay in between. The CDR3 loop reads CASSRGGSSYEQYF. The CDR3 DNA reads as TGTGCCAGCAGTCGAGGGGGTAGCTCCTACGAGCAGTACTTC. Full variable domain (outside the CDR3, taken from reference TRBV11-2 and TRBJ2-7): EAGVAQSPRYKIIEKRQSVAFWCNPISGHATLYWYQQILGQGPKLLIQFQNNGVVDDSQLPKDRFSAERLKGVDSTLKIQPAKLEDSAVYLCASSRGGSSYEQYFGPGTRLTVT.

In the case of this clone: The same CDR3 arises from other DNA sequences in this sample as well. This rearrangement joins TRBV7-2 to TRBJ1-4; 7 bases agree with TRBD1. CDR1 is SGHTA and CDR2 is FQGNSA in the germline V gene. CDR3 length: 14 residues. Trimming cost V 5 bases and J 6 bases; bases outside gene matches: 6. CDR3 bases: TGTGCCAGCAGCCGTGACAGGGCCGATGAAAAACTGTTTTTT. It yields the protein CASSRDRADEKLFF.

This chain joins TRBV7-2 and TRBJ1-6, with TRBD1 matching 8 bases. CDR1 is SGHTA, CDR2 FQGNSA, per germline. The junction had 9 bases not matched to a gene; V was cut back by 4 bases and J by 10 bases. The CDR3 contains 15 residues. CDR3 DNA sequence: TGTGCCAGCAGCTCAAGGACAGGGACGGCCTCACCCCTCCACTTT. Amino acids: CASSSRTGTASPLHF.

The chain recombines TRBV28 with TRBJ2-3; D is possibly TRBD2 (5 bases). The CDR3 has 15 residues. V lost 4 bases and J 1 base, leaving 12 bases between the germline ends. Germline CDR1 and CDR2: MDHEN and SYDVKM. The CDR3 sequence: CASSWEQAGTDTQYF. The DNA for the CDR3 is TGTGCCAGCAGTTGGGAGCAGGCGGGCACAGATACGCAGTATTTT.

The chain uses TRBV7-2 and TRBJ2-5; 8 nucleotides align to TRBD2. The CDR3 extends over 16 amino acids. The germline gives CDR1 SGHTA, CDR2 FQGNSA. The V segment lost 5 bases and the J segment 7 bases; nucleotides outside the gene matches: 15. CDR3 sequence reads: CASSPDGTRSIGTQYF. DNA of the CDR3: TGTGCCAGCAGCCCGGACGGGACTAGGAGTATAGGGACCCAGTACTTC.

In DNA, the CDR3 is TGTGCCAGCGGGGGACAGACCTACAATGAGCAGTTCTTC. It translates to CASGGQTYNEQFF. V is TRBV9 and J is TRBJ2-1; TRBD1 aligns across 7 bases. Germline V gives CDR1 SGDLS, CDR2 YYNGEE. The CDR3 is 13 residues long. Trimming at V came to 7 bases and at J to 2 bases, leaving 3 bases not matched to a gene.

This chain joins TRBV27 and TRBJ1-6; 8 bases are a match to TRBD1. This CDR3 spans 15 amino acids. Per germline, CDR1 MNHEY and CDR2 SMNVEV (reference sequence). V lost 5 bases and J lost 6; bases outside the gene matches: 6. The CDR3: CASSPRGQGNSPLHF. The CDR3 DNA sequence: TGTGCCAGCAGTCCCAGGGGGCAGGGTAATTCACCCCTCCACTTT.

The chain carries TRBV10-1 and TRBJ1-3; D ambiguous. In germline, CDR1 is WNHNN, CDR2 SYGVQD (reference sequence). The CDR3 consists of 16 residues. Trimming removed 6 bases at V and 0 bases at J, with 15 bases between. CDR3 DNA: TGCGCCAGCAGCACCGGACTGCTGTCCTCTGGAAACACCATATATTTT. Amino acids: CASSTGLLSSGNTIYF.

The chain is built from TRBV28 and TRBJ1-3; D not certain. V was trimmed by 2 bases and J by 0 bases, leaving 8 bases between them. The CDR3 is 15 residues long. Germline CDR1 is MDHEN and CDR2 is SYDVKM. The CDR3 here is CASSLGPNSGNTIYF. CDR3 sequence (DNA): TGTGCCAGCAGTTTAGGCCCGAACTCTGGAAACACCATATATTTT.

This chain joins TRBV28 and TRBJ1-4; 7 bases are shared with TRBD1. The CDR3 consists of 13 residues. Trimming removed 7 bases from V and 16 bases from J; junction bases left unmatched: 15. CDR1 MDHEN and CDR2 SYDVKM come from the germline V gene. The CDR3 bases are TGTGCCAGCACCCCCGACAGGGCCATAACGCAGTTTTTT. It translates to CASTPDRAITQFF.